This TCR beta chain was found in a study of blood T cell repertoires in COVID-19. Study context: Both acute and convalescent COVID-19 samples were obtained from the United States, Italy and Spain.

The CDR3 totals 16 residues. Germline CDR1 and CDR2: MGHRA and YSYEKL. Trimming took 2 bases from V and 7 from J; bases not matched to a gene: 7. Authors' methods: The assay estimated nucleated cells by amplifying reference gene primers. Sequencing used immunoSEQ multiplex PCR; TCRdb keeps in-frame clones, though not all of them. V and J calls and clone size follow that table, whereas D and trimming were derived from the DNA. The sample lists 30,000 to 40,000 clones, approximately 84% occurring once. The TCR comes from a human donor in a cohort sampled during active COVID-19. The sample comprised peripheral blood. This chain connects TRBV4-1 to TRBJ2-2, with TRBD1 matching 10 bases. CDR3: CASSQPSTGGHGELFF. The DNA for the CDR3 is TGCGCCAGCAGCCAACCTTCGACAGGGGGCCACGGGGAGCTGTTTTTT.